One sample yielded the 29 T cell receptor beta chains listed below, sequenced in a study of T cell changes during pregnancy in multiple sclerosis. The assay was immunoSEQ multiplex PCR, and TCRdb's table has in-frame clones only and misses some. Of 45,000 to 65,000 clones listed, 75% to 95% are singletons. Sequences were derived from peripheral blood, sampled after pregnancy. All receptors come from a female donor in good health, enrolled as a control in a pregnancy study.

The V gene is TRBV4-3, the J gene TRBJ1-1; D not certain. The CDR3 loop spans 16 amino acids. V dropped 0 bases and J dropped 2 bases, with 13 bases sitting between them. Germline V gene lookup returns CDR1 LGHNA and CDR2 YSLEER. The CDR3 here is CASSQDKELINTEAFF. The CDR3 DNA follows: TGCGCCAGCAGCCAAGATAAAGAGCTGATAAACACTGAAGCTTTCTTT.

The V and J genes are TRBV27 and TRBJ2-7; 7 bases are shared with TRBD2. The CDR3 extends over 17 amino acids. Germline V gene sequence: CDR1 MNHEY, CDR2 SMNVEV (reference sequence). V lost 0 bases, J lost 0 bases, and 8 bases stayed unmatched. The CDR3 nucleotides read TGTGCCAGCAGTTTATCGTGGCTAGCGGCGATCTCCTACGAGCAGTACTTC. Translating gives CASSLSWLAAISYEQYF.

This chain joins TRBV7-9 and TRBJ1-2; D gene uncertain. The ends were cut back, 5 bases at V and 1 base at J, with 17 bases in the middle. This CDR3 is built from 16 residues. Looked up from germline, CDR1 is SEHNR and CDR2 is FQNEAQ (reference sequence). The CDR3 reads CASSPTGGDINYGYTF. The CDR3, as DNA: TGTGCCAGCAGCCCGACGGGCGGGGATATTAACTATGGCTACACCTTC.

The V call is TRBV2, the J call TRBJ1-1; perhaps TRBD1 as D (5 bases). With 2 bases removed from V and 0 bases from J, the gap between germline ends came to 13 bases. Per germline, CDR1 SNHLY and CDR2 FYNNEI. This CDR3 is 16 amino acids long. DNA of the CDR3: TGTGCCAGCAGTGAACCCAACCAGGGTATGAACACTGAAGCTTTCTTT. Translation gives CASSEPNQGMNTEAFF.

The CDR3 loop reads CASTLSREGHNEQFF. CDR3 sequence (DNA): TGTGCCAGCACCCTATCTAGGGAGGGGCACAATGAGCAGTTCTTC. This chain connects TRBV5-4 to TRBJ2-1; 7 bases map to TRBD2. J gave up 5 bases and V 6 bases, and 11 bases lay outside the gene matches. The CDR3 totals 15 residues. The germline V gene encodes CDR1 SGHNT and CDR2 YYREEE (reference sequence).

The chain joins TRBV5-1 to TRBJ2-7; a possible D gene is TRBD2 (5 bases). The V and J ends lost 2 bases and 3 bases respectively, with 9 bases between them. CDR1 is SGHRS and CDR2 is YFSETQ in the germline V gene. This CDR3 is built from 13 residues. Here the CDR3 DNA reads TGCGCCAGCAGCTTACCCCGGGACTACGAGCAGTACTTC. Protein sequence: CASSLPRDYEQYF. Full variable domain (outside the CDR3, taken from reference TRBV5-1 and TRBJ2-7): KAGVTQTPRYLIKTRGQQVTLSCSPISGHRSVSWYQQTPGQGLQFLFEYFSETQRNKGNFPGRFSGRQFSNSRSEMNVSTLELGDSALYLCASSLPRDYEQYFGPGTRLTVT.

The chain uses TRBV9 and TRBJ2-3; 7 nucleotides match TRBD2. Trimming removed 4 bases from V and 4 bases from J; junction bases left unmatched: 18. The CDR3 runs to 18 residues. Germline loops: CDR1 SGDLS, CDR2 YYNGEE. The CDR3 DNA sequence: TGTGCCAGCAGCAGATTGGGCGGGAGACCCGATTTCGCAGATACGCAGTATTTT. Its protein product is CASSRLGGRPDFADTQYF.

The chain couples TRBV2 to TRBJ2-7, with D possibly matching TRBD1 (5 bases). V gave up 7 bases and J gave up 2 bases, with 9 bases separating them. Germline-derived CDR1 and CDR2 are SNHLY and FYNNEI. The CDR3 extends over 12 amino acids. The CDR3 DNA is TGTGCCAGCACTGGGGCTACCTACGAGCAGTACTTC. Encoded protein: CASTGATYEQYF.

The CDR3 DNA reads TGTGCCAGCAGTCCCCCACCGGGACAGGGGGACTATGGCTACACCTTC. Amino acids: CASSPPPGQGDYGYTF. The V call is TRBV6-6, the J call TRBJ1-2; 11 nucleotides align to TRBD1. CDR3 length: 16 residues. Germline trimming cut 5 bases from V and 3 bases from J; bases unmatched to any gene: 8. Germline assignment: CDR1 MNHNY and CDR2 SVGAGI (reference sequence).

A remark on this clone: At one end, the junction sequence differs from germline, possibly due to a read error. The chain recombines TRBV10-3 with TRBJ2-7; perhaps TRBD2 as D (5 bases). CDR1 is ENHRY and CDR2 is SYGVKD in the germline V gene. This CDR3 spans 14 amino acids. In nucleotides, the CDR3 is TGTGCCATCAGTGTCGGACTTCAATCCTACGGGCAGTACTTC. Translation gives CAISVGLQSYGQYF.

The J gene is TRBJ2-1, the V gene TRBV6-5, with D unresolved. In germline, CDR1 is MNHEY, CDR2 SVGAGI. V lost 0 bases, J lost 8 bases, and 11 bases lay in between. This CDR3 spans 14 amino acids. CDR3 sequence: CASSYSPGRHEQFF. CDR3 in DNA: TGTGCCAGCAGTTACTCGCCGGGTAGACATGAGCAGTTCTTC.

The chain is built from TRBV19 and TRBJ2-7; possible D gene TRBD2, 6 bases. V lost 6 bases and J 4 bases, leaving 13 bases between the germline ends. The CDR3 is made up of 13 amino acids. Germline V gene sequence: CDR1 LNHDA, CDR2 SQIVND (reference sequence). In nucleotides, the CDR3 is TGTGCCAGTAGCGCGGGACGGTATTACGAGCAGTACTTC. It yields the protein CASSAGRYYEQYF.

This chain uses TRBV4-2 with TRBJ2-3; 10 nucleotides match TRBD2. After removal of 0 bases from V and 5 bases from J, the junction contained 14 bases not matched to a gene. The germline CDR1 and CDR2 sequences are LGHNA and YNFKEQ. The CDR3 loop spans 19 amino acids. This chain's CDR3 is CASSQEGLSSGGGVDTQYF. In nucleotides, the CDR3 is TGTGCCAGCAGCCAAGAGGGTCTGTCTAGCGGGGGCGGGGTAGATACGCAGTATTTT.

About this clone itself: No DNA is shown, since the ends of the CDR3 on it are uncertain; the CDR3 is the one TCRdb lists. V usage is TRBV6-4 and J usage is TRBJ2-4; the table's D call, TRBD2, has no DNA check behind it. Ends included, the CDR3 has 16 residues. Germline lookup yields CDR1 MRHNA and CDR2 SNTAGT. The CDR3 loop reads CAILRYGCGAKNIQYF.

The V call is TRBV7-9, the J call TRBJ1-5, with D maybe TRBD1 (5 bases). Germline CDR1 reads SEHNR; CDR2 reads FQNEAQ (reference sequence). Trimming took 5 bases from V and 5 from J, leaving 16 bases between them. CDR3 length: 15 residues. In DNA form, the CDR3 reads TGTGCCAGCAGCGCGGGCGTTTGGGGGGATCAGCCCCAGCATTTT. This codes for CASSAGVWGDQPQHF.

This sequence joins TRBV20-1 and TRBJ2-7, with D unresolved. Trimming cost V 7 bases and J 5 bases, with 12 bases left between them. Per germline, CDR1 DFQATT and CDR2 SNEGSKA (reference sequence). This CDR3 is 11 amino acids long. The CDR3 region has the DNA TGCAGTGGATCACTTCTCGACGAGCAGTACTTC. Its protein product is CSGSLLDEQYF.

The chain carries TRBV6-4 and TRBJ2-1; 14 nucleotides align to TRBD2. Unmatched junction bases numbered 1, after V lost 3 bases and J lost 6 bases. Germline V gene data show CDR1 as MRHNA and CDR2 as SNTAGT. The CDR3 sequence is 15 residues long. CDR3 bases: TGTGCCAGCAGTGAGGGGACTAGCGGGAGCAATGAGCAGTTCTTC. Its translation is CASSEGTSGSNEQFF.

This sequence joins TRBV19 and TRBJ2-1; possible D gene TRBD2, 5 bases. The germline V and J ends were trimmed by 3 bases and 0 bases, with 15 bases remaining between them. CDR1 and CDR2 from the germline V gene are LNHDA and SQIVND (reference sequence). This CDR3 is built from 17 residues. The CDR3 sequence is CASSMPRGSSSYNEQFF. In nucleotides, the CDR3 is TGTGCCAGTAGTATGCCCCGCGGGTCGAGCTCCTACAATGAGCAGTTCTTC.

The rearrangement links TRBV2 to TRBJ1-1; 7 bases fit TRBD1. CDR1 and CDR2 from the germline V gene are SNHLY and FYNNEI. The CDR3 is 14 amino acids. Trimming at V came to 5 bases and at J to 9 bases, leaving 12 bases not matched to a gene. The CDR3 DNA reads TGTGCCAGCAGTTATGGACAGGACGCAAATCAAGCTTTCTTT. Its protein is CASSYGQDANQAFF.

The gene calls are TRBV2 and TRBJ2-1, with a weak D call TRBD2 (6 bases). Trimming took 2 bases from V and 10 from J, leaving 12 bases between them. The germline CDR1 and CDR2 sequences are SNHLY and FYNNEI. CDR3 length equals 13 residues. CDR3 bases: TGTGCCAGCAGTGAAATCGAGGGAGGAGAGCAGTTCTTC. Protein: CASSEIEGGEQFF. Combining the CDR3 with reference TRBV2 and TRBJ2-1 gives the whole variable domain EPEVTQTPSHQVTQMGQEVILRCVPISNHLYFYWYRQILGQKVEFLVSFYNNEISEKSEIFDDQFSVERPDGSNFTLKIRSTKLEDSAMYFCASSEIEGGEQFFGPGTRLTVL.

The V gene is TRBV11-2, the J gene TRBJ1-2; D is undetermined. This CDR3 comprises 16 residues. The V end lost 2 bases, the J end lost 4 bases, and 17 bases lay between the germline ends. Germline V gene lookup returns CDR1 SGHAT and CDR2 FQNNGV. CDR3 region: CASSLYLYGVGYGYTF. For the CDR3, the DNA is TGTGCCAGCAGCTTATACCTATACGGGGTTGGCTATGGCTACACCTTC.

The genes are TRBV4-2 and TRBJ1-2, with a tentative D call TRBD1 (5 bases). Trimming removed 0 bases at V and 2 bases at J, with 13 bases between. Germline V lookup: CDR1 LGHNA, CDR2 YNFKEQ. This CDR3 has 16 residues. The CDR3 protein is CASSQEEGMANYGYTF. The CDR3, as DNA: TGTGCCAGCAGCCAAGAGGAGGGGATGGCGAACTATGGCTACACCTTC.

The genes are TRBV5-1 and TRBJ2-5, with D tentatively TRBD2 (7 bases). From germline, CDR1 is SGHRS and CDR2 YFSETQ. The CDR3 runs 14 residues. V gave up 1 base and J gave up 6 bases, with 13 bases separating them. Here the CDR3 DNA reads TGCGCCAGCAGCTTGTCGGGGGGCGCGAAGACCCAGTACTTC. This sequence encodes CASSLSGGAKTQYF.

This clone was seen just once. The genes are TRBV9 and TRBJ2-3; D gene uncertain. V lost 0 bases, J lost 2 bases, and 7 bases lay in between. Germline CDR1 SGDLS, CDR2 YYNGEE. The CDR3 extends over 14 amino acids. CDR3 loop: CASSVELYTDTQYF. CDR3 bases: TGTGCCAGCAGCGTAGAACTTTACACAGATACGCAGTATTTT.

This sequence joins TRBV5-4 and TRBJ2-1; 9 nucleotides match TRBD2. Per germline, CDR1 SGHNT and CDR2 YYREEE (reference sequence). V shed 3 bases and J 8 bases; nucleotides not matched to a gene: 3. This CDR3 has 13 residues. The CDR3 sequence is CASSSGLAYEQFF. For the CDR3, the DNA is TGTGCCAGCAGCTCGGGACTAGCCTATGAGCAGTTCTTC.

The chain has TRBV5-6 and TRBJ2-6, with 7 bases aligning to TRBD2. CDR1 is SGHDT and CDR2 is YYEEEE in the germline V gene. CDR3 length equals 15 residues. V lost 3 bases to trimming and J lost 3 bases; unmatched junction nucleotides: 3. CDR3 bases: TGTGCCAGCAGCTGGGGGGGACGTGGGGCCAACGTCCTGACTTTC. It translates to CASSWGGRGANVLTF.

The chain is built from TRBV4-1 and TRBJ1-1, with D uncertain. The V gene's germline CDR1 is MGHRA and CDR2 YSYEKL. The CDR3 contains 15 residues. V was shortened by 4 bases and J by 1 base, with 13 bases between the two germline ends. DNA for the CDR3: TGCGCCAGCAGCCGCCAGACAAAGGAGAACACTGAAGCTTTCTTT. This codes for CASSRQTKENTEAFF.

This rearrangement joins TRBV7-3 to TRBJ2-5; 10 nucleotides line up with TRBD2. Germline CDR1 SGHTA, CDR2 FQGTGA. The junction had 7 bases not matched to a gene; V was cut back by 4 bases and J by 5 bases. The CDR3 has 15 amino acids. CDR3 protein: CASSWEAGGRETQYF. The CDR3 region has the DNA TGTGCCAGCAGCTGGGAAGCGGGGGGGCGGGAGACCCAGTACTTC.

The gene calls are TRBV7-2 and TRBJ2-7; 7 bases match TRBD1. The V segment lost 0 bases and the J segment 2 bases; nucleotides outside the gene matches: 4. Germline V lookup: CDR1 SGHTA, CDR2 FQGNSA. The CDR3 consists of 15 residues. In DNA form, the CDR3 reads TGTGCCAGCAGCTTAGCCCTCACAGGGGCCTACGAGCAGTACTTC. Amino acid sequence: CASSLALTGAYEQYF. Full variable domain (missing parts from reference TRBV7-2 and TRBJ2-7): GAGVSQSPSNKVTEKGKDVELRCDPISGHTALYWYRQSLGQGLEFLIYFQGNSAPDKSGLPSDRFSAERTGGSVSTLTIQRTQQEDSAVYLCASSLALTGAYEQYFGPGTRLTVT.